This TCR beta chain derives from a study of blood T cell repertoires in COVID-19. Here immunoSEQ multiplex PCR was the method, and the copy in TCRdb shows in-frame clones only, minus some. This table holds roughly 40,000 clones, approximately 88% found once. The source of this sequence is a middle-aged woman with acute or convalescent COVID-19. Sequenced material: peripheral blood.

CDR3 amino acids: CASSLHGQGGVYSNQPQHF. The CDR3 nucleotides read TGTGCCAGCAGTTTGCATGGGCAGGGGGGAGTATATAGCAATCAGCCCCAGCATTTT. The rearrangement joins TRBV28 to TRBJ1-5; 7 bases are shared with TRBD1. The CDR3 contains 19 residues. V was clipped by 3 bases and J by 0 bases; unmatched bases: 14. Germline-derived CDR1 and CDR2 are MDHEN and SYDVKM.